This paragraph reports one T cell receptor (beta chain). V lost 8 bases and J lost 3, with 13 bases in between. Germline CDR1 is MNHEY and CDR2 is SVGAGI. This CDR3 has 13 amino acids. The source of the sample is a study of PD-L1 blockade in urothelial cancer. Study-wide context: Across blood samples, T cells had a median count of 141,255.

The table came from immunoSEQ multiplex PCR; TCRdb's copy has only in-frame clones and leaves some out. The sample shows roughly 100,000 clones, around 82% of them seen only once. This receptor was identified in a man aged 45-60 years with urothelial cancer. Specimen: PBMCs, collected around atezolizumab (anti-PD-L1) treatment. The chain employs TRBV6-5 and TRBJ1-1, with D perhaps TRBD1 (5 bases). The CDR3 region is CASGAFWHTEAFF. The CDR3 region has the DNA TGTGCCAGCGGGGCTTTTTGGCACACTGAAGCTTTCTTT.